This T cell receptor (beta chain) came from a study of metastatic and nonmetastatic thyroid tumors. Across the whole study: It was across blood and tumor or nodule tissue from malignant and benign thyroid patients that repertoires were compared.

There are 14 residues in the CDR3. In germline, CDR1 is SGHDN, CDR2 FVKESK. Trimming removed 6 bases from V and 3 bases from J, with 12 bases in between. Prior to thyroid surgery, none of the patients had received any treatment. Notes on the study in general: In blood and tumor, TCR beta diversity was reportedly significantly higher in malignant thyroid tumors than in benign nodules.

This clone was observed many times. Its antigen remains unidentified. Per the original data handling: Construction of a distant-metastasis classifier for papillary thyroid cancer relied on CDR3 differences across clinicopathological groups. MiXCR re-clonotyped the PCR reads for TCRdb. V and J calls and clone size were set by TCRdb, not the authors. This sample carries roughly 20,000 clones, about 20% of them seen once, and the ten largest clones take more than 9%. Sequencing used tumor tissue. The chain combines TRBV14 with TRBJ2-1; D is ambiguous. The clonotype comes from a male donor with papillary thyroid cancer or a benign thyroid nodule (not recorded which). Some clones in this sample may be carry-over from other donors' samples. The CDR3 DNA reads TGTGCCAGCAGTCGAATGATGGGCTACAATGAGCAGTTCTTC. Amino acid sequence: CASSRMMGYNEQFF.